The 4 T cell receptor beta chains presented below share a single source sample, sequenced in a study of T-cell memory formation after mild COVID-19. TCRdb reanalysed the 5' RACE reads using MiXCR and keeps one entry per CDR3 protein. The sample yields 300,000 to 400,000 distinct CDR3 sequences, around 30% seen once. Sequencing used PBMCs or a T cell subset sorted from them (not recorded which). Receptors originate from an adult woman who had mild COVID-19 (a few samples of this study predate the infection). Cell type and time point are not known.

This clonotype has a handful of counts. This chain joins TRBV12-3 or TRBV12-4 and TRBJ1-1, with a tentative D call TRBD1 (6 bases). Trimming removed 6 bases at V and 4 bases at J, with 15 bases between. The length of the CDR3 is 14 residues. Here the CDR3 reads CASSPDRRGTEAFF. CDR3 DNA: TGTGCCAGCAGCCCGGACAGACGAGGCACTGAAGCTTTCTTT.

The sample holds many counts of this clonotype. The J gene is TRBJ2-1, the V gene TRBV20-1; D is uncertain. The length of the CDR3 is 16 residues. Per the germline V gene, CDR1 is DFQATT and CDR2 is SNEGSKA (reference sequence). With 5 bases removed from V and 4 bases from J, the gap between germline ends came to 21 bases. The CDR3 DNA follows: TGCAGTGCTTCCAACGCTGAGAGGTCTGGGTACAATGAGCAGTTCTTC. It is translated as CSASNAERSGYNEQFF.

V usage is TRBV10-3 and J usage is TRBJ2-3, with 7 bases fitting TRBD1. Germline trimming cut 8 bases from V and 1 base from J; bases unmatched to any gene: 6. Per the germline V gene, CDR1 is ENHRY and CDR2 is SYGVKD. This CDR3 has 14 amino acids. DNA for the CDR3: TGTGCCATCTCAGGGGGTCAGGGCACAGATACGCAGTATTTT. It translates to CAISGGQGTDTQYF.

This chain links TRBV9 with TRBJ2-1, with 7 positions matching TRBD2. V was clipped by 3 bases and J by 6 bases; unmatched bases: 9. This CDR3 has 15 residues. The germline V gene has CDR1 SGDLS and CDR2 YYNGEE. CDR3 protein: CASSASNRGVNEQFF. The CDR3 bases are TGTGCCAGCAGCGCCTCAAATCGGGGGGTCAATGAGCAGTTCTTC.